One and the same sample provided the 7 T cell receptor beta chains below, sequenced in a study of cytomegalovirus exposure and HLA in healthy donors. The PCR contained 60 Vbeta and 13 Jbeta primers. TCRdb's copy holds only in-frame clones and misses some; the assay was immunoSEQ multiplex PCR. The sample includes roughly 150,000 clones, approximately 80% of them seen just once. Sequenced material: PBMCs. The receptors were gathered from a woman aged 18 to 35 in good health and CMV-seronegative.

This clone has only a few counts. The chain combines TRBV4-1 with TRBJ2-5; TRBD2 is a possible D gene (6 bases). The CDR3 contains 13 residues. Germline loops: CDR1 MGHRA, CDR2 YSYEKL. V was pared by 4 bases and J by 5 bases, with 11 bases between. CDR3 region: CASSPKAGETQYF. CDR3 in DNA: TGCGCCAGCAGCCCGAAGGCGGGGGAGACCCAGTACTTC.

As for this clone: One end of the junction does not line up with germline, which may come from a read error. The chain recombines TRBV9 with TRBJ1-2, with D possibly being TRBD1 (5 bases). The germline V gene has CDR1 SGDLS and CDR2 YYNGEE. The CDR3 has 10 amino acids. This CDR3 reads CASSPGTELF. The DNA for the CDR3 is TGTGCCAGCAGCCCAGGGACTGAACTCTTC. The whole variable domain, filled in from reference TRBV9 and TRBJ1-2, reads DSGVTQTPKHLITATGQRVTLRCSPRSGDLSVYWYQQSLDQGLQFLIQYYNGEERAKGNILERFSAQQFPDLHSELNLSSLELGDSALYFCASSPGTELFGSGTRLTVV.

The J gene is TRBJ2-3, the V gene TRBV27, with D uncertain. From germline, CDR1 is MNHEY and CDR2 SMNVEV (reference sequence). V lost 5 bases to trimming and J lost 2 bases, with 5 bases between them. The CDR3 is made up of 12 amino acids. The CDR3 nucleotides are TGTGCCAGCAGTACTCACACAGATACGCAGTATTTT. Translating it yields CASSTHTDTQYF.

In regard to this clone: This same CDR3 is encoded by further DNA sequences in the sample. This chain links TRBV5-1 with TRBJ1-4; possibly TRBD1 for D (5 bases). The germline CDR1 and CDR2 sequences are SGHRS and YFSETQ. V lost 3 bases and J lost 5, with 11 bases in between. The CDR3 length is 14 residues. In DNA, the CDR3 is TGCGCCAGCAGCTCTCAGGGCCCGAATGAAAAACTGTTTTTT. Protein: CASSSQGPNEKLFF.

V and J are TRBV2 and TRBJ2-7, with D hard to call. From germline, CDR1 is SNHLY and CDR2 FYNNEI. The CDR3 consists of 13 residues. V lost 3 bases and J 2 bases, leaving 8 bases between the germline ends. The CDR3 region is CASSEYQAYEQYF. Here the CDR3 DNA reads TGTGCCAGCAGTGAGTACCAGGCCTACGAGCAGTACTTC.

This sequence joins TRBV10-2 and TRBJ2-1; TRBD2 agrees at 15 bases. The V gene end was trimmed by 9 bases and the J gene end by 3 bases; junction bases not matched to a gene: 6. Germline V gives CDR1 WSHSY, CDR2 SAAADI. This CDR3 is built from 16 residues. The CDR3 sequence is CASGLAGGHVYNEQFF. The CDR3 region has the DNA TGCGCCAGTGGACTAGCGGGAGGGCACGTCTACAATGAGCAGTTCTTC.

This chain joins TRBV12-5 and TRBJ2-5; D might be TRBD1 (5 bases). Trimming left V 2 bases short and J 8 bases short, with 9 bases between. Germline CDR1 is LGHNT and CDR2 is FRNRAP. The CDR3 contains 12 residues. CDR3 nucleotide sequence: TGTGCTAGTGGTTTGCCCGGACAAACCCAGTACTTC. This sequence encodes CASGLPGQTQYF. Filled out from reference TRBV12-5 and TRBJ2-5, the complete variable domain reads DARVTQTPRHKVTEMGQEVTMRCQPILGHNTVFWYRQTMMQGLELLAYFRNRAPLDDSGMPKDRFSAEMPDATLATLKIQPSEPRDSAVYFCASGLPGQTQYFGPGTRLLVL.